These T cell receptor beta chains were read from a single sample in a study of tumor-infiltrating lymphocytes in localized non-small cell lung cancer. Libraries were prepared by immunoSEQ multiplex PCR; TCRdb keeps only in-frame clonotypes and omits some of them. Among about 14,000 clones listed, roughly four fifths were seen once. Sequences were obtained from lung tumor tissue. These receptors were taken from a human donor with non-small cell lung cancer. Each CDR3 is given with its conserved first and last residue. Each record gives: J gene, CDR3 length, D gene, V gene, CDR3 protein. A D gene is named only where the DNA matches it firmly.

>TRBJ2-7|13|NA|TRBV4-2
CASSPAGAHEQYF
>TRBJ1-5|14|NA|TRBV6-6
CASSSDRNNQPQHF
>TRBJ1-2|15|TRBD1|TRBV6-5
CAARPPGQGNYGYTF
>TRBJ2-7|15|TRBD2|TRBV7-2
CASSPPASGSYEQYF
>TRBJ2-7|14|TRBD2|TRBV29-1
CSAQVLAETYEQYF
>TRBJ2-3|15|TRBD2|TRBV7-9
CASSPSGRGTDTQYF
>TRBJ2-1|14|NA|TRBV7-9
CASSVRGPRQEQFF
>TRBJ2-6|16|TRBD2|TRBV5-4
CASSRGGGSGANVLTF
>TRBJ2-3|13|NA|TRBV7-3
CASSLGAPDTQYF
>TRBJ1-2|15|NA|TRBV6-5
CASSYSFGQGTDDTF
>TRBJ2-1|17|TRBD2|TRBV5-1
CASSREIAGGSYNEQFF
>TRBJ2-7|16|NA|TRBV7-8
CASSLEHGRSPYEQYF
>TRBJ1-4|16|NA|TRBV9
CASSVAPVQTNEKLFF
>TRBJ1-2|13|NA|TRBV6-1
CASGAAWQFGYTF
>TRBJ1-5|18|NA|TRBV5-3
CAWHPGGWCGYDYGPQHF
>TRBJ2-3|19|TRBD1|TRBV5-6
CASSAGTGGPTTLTDTQYF